These T cell receptor beta chains were read from a single sample in a study of blood T cells in healthy people across ages. TCRdb fed the 5' RACE reads into MiXCR, producing one record per CDR3 protein. The profile covers about 1.4 million distinct CDR3 sequences, with approximately 59% appearing a single time and about 6.3% taken by the ten largest. Specimen: blood. These receptor sequences come from a man younger than 35 in good health. Both conserved end residues are part of each CDR3. A D gene is named only where the DNA matches it firmly. Size is omitted from some rows. Given values are once, few, many or a class for expanded clones.

>once|NA|TRBV7-2|TRBJ2-7
CASSLFERPSYEQYF
TGTGCCAGCAGCTTATTCGAGCGCCCTAGCTACGAGCAGTACTTC
>NA|TRBD1|TRBV4-1|TRBJ2-7
CASSQGGQALSSYEQYF
TGCGCCAGCAGCCAAGGAGGACAGGCCCTTAGCTCCTACGAGCAGTACTTC
>NA|NA|TRBV5-1|TRBJ2-2
CASRSKGTAGTGELFF
TGCGCCAGCAGGAGTAAGGGGACAGCGGGGACCGGGGAGCTGTTTTTT
>NA|NA|TRBV20-1|TRBJ2-7
CSATRVADEQYF
TGCAGTGCTACCAGGGTGGCCGACGAGCAGTACTTC
>NA|TRBD1|TRBV7-6|TRBJ2-1
CASSSGQGLNEQFF
TGTGCCAGCAGCTCCGGACAGGGGCTCAATGAGCAGTTCTTC
>NA|NA|TRBV7-2|TRBJ2-3
CASSFIADTQYF
TGTGCCAGCAGCTTCATTGCAGATACGCAGTATTTT
>NA|NA|TRBV29-1|TRBJ1-2
CSVAPGKFHGYTF
TGCAGCGTTGCGCCAGGGAAATTCCATGGCTACACCTTC
>NA|NA|TRBV7-2|TRBJ1-3
CASVGGNTIYF
TGTGCCAGCGTTGGGGGAAACACCATATATTTT
>NA|NA|TRBV9|TRBJ2-3
CASSVGLENTQYF
TGTGCCAGCAGCGTAGGTCTAGAAAATACGCAGTATTTT
>few|TRBD2|TRBV4-2|TRBJ2-1
CASSQTSGEFYEQFF
TGTGCCAGCAGCCAGACTAGCGGGGAGTTTTATGAGCAGTTCTTC
>once|NA|TRBV4-1|TRBJ1-5
CASSQGLENQPQHF
TGCGCCAGCAGCCAGGGACTCGAGAATCAGCCCCAGCATTTT
>NA|NA|TRBV4-3|TRBJ2-3
CASSPNGASRTDTQYF
TGCGCCAGCAGCCCCAATGGGGCTAGCAGGACAGATACGCAGTATTTT
>NA|TRBD1|TRBV29-1|TRBJ2-5
CSVVDRVEETQYF
TGCAGCGTTGTCGACAGGGTGGAAGAGACCCAGTACTTC
>NA|NA|TRBV7-9|TRBJ2-3
CASSLVAELLSTDTQYF
TGTGCCAGCAGCTTAGTTGCGGAGTTACTTAGCACAGATACGCAGTATTTT
>NA|NA|TRBV25-1|TRBJ2-3
CASSDSFGVLADTQYF
TGTGCCAGCAGTGATAGCTTTGGGGTTCTGGCAGATACGCAGTATTTT
>NA|NA|TRBV20-1|TRBJ2-7
CSAGDYHEQYF
TGCAGTGCTGGCGACTACCACGAGCAGTACTTC
>few|NA|TRBV29-1|TRBJ1-1
CSSSYNTEAFF
TGCAGCTCCTCCTATAACACTGAAGCTTTCTTT
>NA|NA|TRBV28|TRBJ1-4
CASLEATNEKLFF
TGTGCCAGCTTGGAGGCAACTAATGAAAAACTGTTTTTT
>NA|NA|TRBV20-1|TRBJ2-7
CSATGTEYYEQYF
TGCAGTGCTACAGGGACCGAGTACTACGAGCAGTACTTC
>NA|NA|TRBV7-2|TRBJ2-3
CASSARPRGAADTQYF
TGTGCCAGCAGCGCGCGACCCAGGGGCGCCGCAGATACGCAGTATTTT
>few|TRBD2|TRBV14|TRBJ2-1
CASSAQSSGREYEQFF
TGTGCCAGCAGCGCACAGTCCAGCGGGAGGGAATATGAGCAGTTCTTC
>NA|NA|TRBV5-1|TRBJ1-1
CASSPGLTNTEAFF
TGCGCCAGTAGCCCGGGACTGACGAACACTGAAGCTTTCTTT
>NA|NA|TRBV2|TRBJ2-1
CASRLVGGTAGNEQFF
TGTGCCAGCAGGTTGGTAGGAGGAACGGCGGGCAATGAGCAGTTCTTC
>NA|NA|TRBV2|TRBJ2-7
CASLGDGVTTYEQYF
TGTGCCAGTTTAGGCGACGGGGTTACGACTTACGAGCAGTACTTC
>NA|TRBD2|TRBV6-2/TRBV6-3|TRBJ2-2
CASIRLAGGTGELFF
TGTGCCAGCATCCGACTAGCGGGGGGCACCGGGGAGCTGTTTTTT
>NA|TRBD2|TRBV5-1|TRBJ2-1
CASSPIGGDDNEQFF
TGCGCCAGCAGCCCCATTGGGGGGGACGACAATGAGCAGTTCTTC
>NA|NA|TRBV28|TRBJ1-5
CASSLFRDTNQPQHF
TGTGCCAGCAGTTTGTTCAGGGATACCAATCAGCCCCAGCATTTT
>NA|TRBD1|TRBV3-1|TRBJ2-3
CASSAPGQGFTDTQYF
TGTGCCAGCAGCGCCCCGGGACAGGGGTTCACAGATACGCAGTATTTT
>NA|TRBD2|TRBV29-1|TRBJ2-1
CSVVWVGRNEQFF
TGCAGCGTTGTTTGGGTCGGGAGGAATGAGCAGTTCTTC
>NA|TRBD2|TRBV10-3|TRBJ2-1
CAISESTSGVNEQFF
TGTGCCATCAGTGAGTCGACTAGCGGAGTCAATGAGCAGTTCTTC
>NA|NA|TRBV28|TRBJ1-6
CASQTSQGSPLHF
TGTGCCAGCCAAACCTCACAGGGCTCGCCCCTCCACTTT
>NA|NA|TRBV10-1|TRBJ2-7
CASSRDGFASYEQYF
TGCGCCAGCTCCAGGGACGGATTCGCCTCCTACGAGCAGTACTTC
>NA|NA|TRBV25-1|TRBJ2-5
CASSVQQTQYF
TGTGCCAGCAGTGTACAGCAGACCCAGTACTTC
>NA|TRBD2|TRBV2|TRBJ2-1
CASSEEGGLAGGNEQFF
TGTGCCAGCAGTGAAGAGGGGGGACTAGCGGGAGGCAATGAGCAGTTCTTC
>NA|NA|TRBV21-1|TRBJ2-7
CASSTTVERENYEQYF
TGTGCCAGCTCAACCACCGTCGAGCGGGAGAACTACGAGCAGTACTTC
>NA|NA|TRBV14|TRBJ1-1
CASSHHQPGGFTEAFF
TGTGCCAGCAGCCATCACCAACCCGGCGGCTTCACTGAAGCTTTCTTT
>NA|NA|TRBV28|TRBJ1-1
CASRKGWANTEAFF
TGTGCCAGCAGAAAAGGGTGGGCAAACACTGAAGCTTTCTTT
>NA|NA|TRBV5-1|TRBJ2-5
CASSFPGLFNEQYF
TGCGCCAGCAGCTTTCCGGGACTGTTCAATGAGCAGTACTTC
>NA|TRBD1|TRBV28|TRBJ2-5
CASSSGQASETQYF
TGTGCCAGCAGTTCCGGACAGGCGTCGGAGACCCAGTACTTC
>few|NA|TRBV6-5|TRBJ1-6
CASSLQGYNSPLHF
TGTGCCAGCAGTTTACAGGGTTATAATTCACCCCTCCACTTT
>NA|NA|TRBV6-6|TRBJ2-7
CASSYSPLGTTTYEQYF
TGTGCCAGCAGTTACTCGCCATTAGGGACAACGACCTACGAGCAGTACTTC
>NA|TRBD1|TRBV20-1|TRBJ2-1
CSAQKTGLAYNEQFF
TGCAGTGCTCAGAAGACAGGGTTAGCCTACAATGAGCAGTTCTTC
>NA|TRBD2|TRBV3-1|TRBJ2-7
CASSNMTSGGSEQYF
TGTGCCAGCAGCAACATGACTAGCGGGGGATCCGAGCAGTACTTC
>NA|NA|TRBV28|TRBJ2-7
CASSITGGPYFYEQYF
TGTGCCAGCAGTATCACCGGGGGGCCTTATTTCTACGAGCAGTACTTC
>once|NA|TRBV29-1|TRBJ2-1
CSVDGPHHSSYNEQFF
TGCAGCGTTGATGGCCCTCATCATAGCTCCTACAATGAGCAGTTCTTC
>few|TRBD1|TRBV29-1|TRBJ2-5
CSVAGQGVVTQYF
TGCAGCGTGGCGGGACAGGGGGTGGTGACCCAGTACTTC
>few|NA|TRBV7-2|TRBJ1-2
CASSLQEKNYGYTF
TGTGCCAGCAGCTTACAAGAGAAAAACTATGGCTACACCTTC
>few|NA|TRBV20-1|TRBJ2-3
CSACGTWRAVDTQYF
TGCAGTGCTTGTGGGACCTGGAGGGCCGTAGATACGCAGTATTTT
>NA|TRBD1|TRBV2|TRBJ2-5
CASSEPGQGPAETQYF
TGTGCCAGCAGTGAACCCGGACAGGGGCCGGCAGAGACCCAGTACTTC
>NA|NA|TRBV10-3|TRBJ1-5
CAISDTPVSPGSWPYSNQPQHF
TGTGCCATCAGTGATACTCCTGTTAGCCCGGGGTCGTGGCCTTATAGCAATCAGCCCCAGCATTTT
>NA|TRBD2|TRBV10-3|TRBJ2-3
CAISESGASGTDTQYF
TGTGCCATCAGTGAGTCAGGGGCTAGCGGAACAGATACGCAGTATTTT
>NA|NA|TRBV21-1|TRBJ2-7
CASGQDRKYF
TGTGCCAGCGGGCAAGACAGGAAGTACTTC
>NA|NA|TRBV10-3|TRBJ2-7
CAIREDSSYEQYF
TGTGCCATCAGGGAGGACAGCTCCTACGAGCAGTACTTC
>NA|NA|TRBV29-1|TRBJ1-2
CSVVPDGSNYGYTF
TGCAGCGTTGTCCCGGACGGATCTAACTATGGCTACACCTTC
>NA|NA|TRBV4-3|TRBJ2-5
CASSQDMRVQETQYF
TGCGCCAGCAGCCAAGATATGAGGGTCCAAGAGACCCAGTACTTC